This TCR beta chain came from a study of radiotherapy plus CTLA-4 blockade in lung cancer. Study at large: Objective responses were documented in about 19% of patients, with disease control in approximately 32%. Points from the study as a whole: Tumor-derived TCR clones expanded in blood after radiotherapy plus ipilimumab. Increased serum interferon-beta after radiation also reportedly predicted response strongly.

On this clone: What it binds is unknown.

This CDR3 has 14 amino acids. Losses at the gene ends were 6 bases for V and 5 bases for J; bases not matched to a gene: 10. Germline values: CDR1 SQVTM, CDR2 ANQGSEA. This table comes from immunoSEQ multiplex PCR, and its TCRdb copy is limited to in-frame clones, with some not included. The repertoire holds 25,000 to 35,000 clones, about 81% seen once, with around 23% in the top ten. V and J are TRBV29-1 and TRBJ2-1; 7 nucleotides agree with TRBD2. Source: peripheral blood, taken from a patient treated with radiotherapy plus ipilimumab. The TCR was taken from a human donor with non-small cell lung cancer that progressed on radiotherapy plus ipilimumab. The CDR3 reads CSVPSGLLNNEQFF. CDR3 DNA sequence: TGCAGCGTCCCTAGCGGACTACTTAACAATGAGCAGTTCTTC.